This entry describes one T cell receptor (beta chain). The data derive from a study of blood T cell repertoires in COVID-19. Study details: Some COVID-19 samples were acute and others convalescent; all came from the United States, Italy and Spain. The analysed material was cDNA or gDNA that came from T cells, B-cell-depleted T cells, or PBMCs.

The authors' processing: It was from reference gene primer amplification that nucleated cell counts were estimated. TCRdb's table, derived via immunoSEQ multiplex PCR, lists solely in-frame clones and lacks some. That table gives V, J and clone size, and the DNA gave D and trimming. The data show roughly 260,000 clones, 70% to 90% seen once. V was trimmed by 6 bases and J by 3 bases, leaving 15 bases between them. The CDR3 spans 15 residues. Germline V gene sequence: CDR1 SNHLY, CDR2 FYNNEI. The receptor's source is a woman in her 50s with acute or convalescent COVID-19. What was sequenced was peripheral blood. The chain joins TRBV2 to TRBJ2-4; a weak D match, TRBD2 (6 bases). The CDR3 is CASRPGVMGKNIQYF. DNA for the CDR3: TGTGCCAGCAGGCCGGGAGTAATGGGCAAAAACATTCAGTACTTC.